This T cell receptor beta chain was recorded in a study of neurological immune-mediated disorders. This clonotype was recorded at least ten times. Time point denoted: longitudinal time-point 3. Preparation of the unsorted libraries drew on 2 million PBMCs stored at -80 C. The germline V and J ends were trimmed by 2 bases and 0 bases, with 14 bases remaining between them. Germline CDR1 reads SGHTA; CDR2 reads FQGNSA. The CDR3 runs to 17 residues. 5'RACE generated cDNA with 10-nucleotide random UMIs. From 15-18 subjects, over 170 million TCR-beta sequences were obtained in each sequencing run. TCRdb re-analysed the 5' RACE reads in MiXCR, keeping a single row per CDR3 protein. The sample contains fewer than 110,000 distinct CDR3 sequences, about a tenth of which appear only once.

The sequenced sample consisted of PBMCs. The chain has TRBV7-2 and TRBJ2-1, with D tentatively TRBD1 (6 bases). The TCR sequence derives from a female donor with HTLV-1-associated myelopathy (HAM/TSP). CDR3 sequence (DNA): TGTGCCAGCAGCTTAACCTCGAAAGGGGGCTCCTACAATGAGCAGTTCTTC. Translated, it gives CASSLTSKGGSYNEQFF.